This T cell receptor beta chain was profiled in a study of cytomegalovirus exposure and HLA in healthy donors. Across the whole study: An analysis done earlier identified roughly 120 million unique TCR beta sequences from 150 million to 200 million T cells. Study results and limitations: An analysis that was carried out later associated 15,000 to 20,000 TCR beta sequences with HLA alleles at 0.05 false discovery rate. A later analysis linked a missense DCLRE1C variant to TCR beta V- and J-gene trimming.

Note on this clone: Its antigen is still unknown.

There are 12 residues in the CDR3. CDR1 is MDHEN, CDR2 SYDVKM, per germline. After removal of 6 bases from V and 3 bases from J, the junction contained 2 bases not matched to a gene. Likely unrecorded immune exposures existed in these nominally healthy donors. Primers included in the PCR were 60 Vbeta and 13 Jbeta primers. Produced via immunoSEQ multiplex PCR; TCRdb's table is partial and in-frame only. The sample lists about 190,000 clones; around 86% were seen once. V is TRBV28 and J is TRBJ2-7, with 7 bases matching TRBD1. Sequencing was carried out using PBMCs. The origin of this receptor is a woman aged 18-35 years in good health and CMV-seronegative. The CDR3: CASRQGNYEQYF. The CDR3 DNA is TGTGCCAGCAGACAGGGGAACTACGAGCAGTACTTC.